The 20 T cell receptor beta chains below were found in one sample sequenced in a study of blood T cell repertoires in COVID-19. Sequencing was performed with immunoSEQ multiplex PCR; in TCRdb, only in-frame clones are kept and a portion is missing. The repertoire consists of under 200,000 clones, with approximately 85% occurring once and the leading ten covering 4.9%. Sequenced material: peripheral blood. Receptors originate from a woman older than 75 with acute or convalescent COVID-19.

This clone was recorded once. The CDR3 region has the DNA TGTGCCGTTTCGGGAGGGGGCAGCACCGGGGAGCTGTTTTTT. It specifies CAVSGGGSTGELFF. J is TRBJ2-2 and V is TRBV19; D may be TRBD2 (8 bases). This CDR3 spans 14 amino acids. V dropped 11 bases and J dropped 4 bases, with 17 bases sitting between them. Germline CDR1 LNHDA, CDR2 SQIVND (reference sequence).

In DNA form, the CDR3 reads TGTGCCAGCAGCAGGACGACAGGGGGATTGTATGGCTACACCTTC. Translated: CASSRTTGGLYGYTF. The gene calls are TRBV21-1 and TRBJ1-2; the table gives TRBD1 as D, unverified against the DNA. TRBV21-1 represents a pseudogene. This CDR3 comprises 15 residues.

This clone was seen only a few times. The CDR3 region has the DNA TGTGCCAGCAGCCTGTACAGGGCCCAAGAGACCCAGTACTTC. Protein product: CASSLYRAQETQYF. V gene TRBV7-2 combines with J gene TRBJ2-5; TRBD1 is a possible D gene (6 bases). The germline CDR1 and CDR2 sequences are SGHTA and FQGNSA. The germline V and J ends were trimmed by 5 bases and 1 base, with 11 bases remaining between them. The CDR3 consists of 14 residues.

V and J are TRBV19 and TRBJ1-5, with a weak D call TRBD1 (5 bases). The germline V gene encodes CDR1 LNHDA and CDR2 SQIVND (reference sequence). V lost 1 base and J lost 7, with 17 bases in between. CDR3 size: 16 residues. CDR3 in amino acids: CASSIVSQIAGQPQHF. CDR3 nucleotides: TGTGCCAGTAGTATAGTTAGCCAAATCGCAGGGCAGCCCCAGCATTTT.

The V call is TRBV7-2, the J call TRBJ2-5; D may be TRBD1 (6 bases). Germline V gene data show CDR1 as SGHTA and CDR2 as FQGNSA. This CDR3 is 15 amino acids long. The V and J ends lost 5 bases and 0 bases respectively, with 13 bases between them. In DNA, the CDR3 is TGTGCCAGCAGCCTAGGGACATTTTACCAAGAGACCCAGTACTTC. Translation gives CASSLGTFYQETQYF.

The V and J genes are TRBV27 and TRBJ1-2; 9 bases map to TRBD1. The CDR3 length is 12 residues. V trimming: 8 bases; J trimming: 5 bases; junction bases outside the gene matches: 3. Germline V gene lookup returns CDR1 MNHEY and CDR2 SMNVEV (reference sequence). CDR3 sequence reads: CASRTGAYGYTF. CDR3 bases: TGTGCCAGCCGGACAGGGGCGTATGGCTACACCTTC.

The chain couples TRBV4-3 to TRBJ2-7; D ambiguous. Germline-derived CDR1 and CDR2 are LGHNA and YSLEER. This CDR3 region has 14 residues. V dropped 0 bases and J dropped 0 bases, with 6 bases sitting between them. The CDR3 sequence is CASSQERNSYEQYF. CDR3 nucleotide sequence: TGCGCCAGCAGCCAAGAGAGAAACTCCTACGAGCAGTACTTC.

This clone was observed once. This rearrangement joins TRBV19 to TRBJ2-1; no reliable D call. V lost 7 bases to trimming and J lost 4 bases, with 8 bases between them. Germline CDR1 LNHDA, CDR2 SQIVND (reference sequence). This CDR3 contains 12 residues. The CDR3 spells CASNAGYNEQFF. The DNA of the CDR3 is TGTGCCAGTAATGCCGGGTACAATGAGCAGTTCTTC.

This clone was found once. This chain connects TRBV11-2 to TRBJ2-3; D remains ambiguous. CDR1 and CDR2 (germline): SGHAT, FQNNGV. Trimming took 1 base from V and 1 from J, leaving 9 bases between them. The CDR3 has 15 residues. CDR3 in amino acids: CASSLVLLGTDTQYF. The CDR3, as DNA: TGTGCCAGCAGCTTAGTTCTGCTAGGCACAGATACGCAGTATTTT.

The V gene is TRBV19, the J gene TRBJ2-3; perhaps TRBD1 as D (7 bases). V gave up 5 bases and J gave up 1 base, with 13 bases separating them. The length of the CDR3 is 15 residues. Germline CDR1 is LNHDA and CDR2 is SQIVND (reference sequence). CDR3 bases: TGTGCCAGTAGTCCCCTCAGGGGGGGCACAGATACGCAGTATTTT. It encodes CASSPLRGGTDTQYF.

The rearrangement joins TRBV6-1 to TRBJ1-6; no clear D. There are 15 residues in the CDR3. Trimming removed 3 bases at V and 5 bases at J, with 11 bases between. Germline V gene sequence: CDR1 MNHNS, CDR2 SASEGT. CDR3 amino acids: CASSDRSNDNSPLHF. The CDR3 nucleotides read TGTGCCAGCAGTGATCGATCTAATGATAATTCACCCCTCCACTTT.

This sequence joins TRBV5-5 and TRBJ1-4; D remains ambiguous. The germline gives CDR1 SGHKS, CDR2 YYEKEE (reference sequence). This CDR3 contains 15 residues. Trimming stripped 4 bases from V and 0 bases from J, with 10 bases between. CDR3 DNA sequence: TGTGCCAGCAGCGCCTACAGTGCAACTAATGAAAAACTGTTTTTT. This encodes CASSAYSATNEKLFF.

The chain uses TRBV5-4 and TRBJ1-3, with D possibly TRBD1 on 5 matching bases. The CDR3 has 15 residues. Per germline, CDR1 SGHNT and CDR2 YYREEE (reference sequence). The V end lost 7 bases, the J end lost 1 base, and 15 bases lay between the germline ends. The CDR3 region has the DNA TGTGCCAGCCAGGTTTCAGGACAATCTGGAAACACCATATATTTT. Amino acids: CASQVSGQSGNTIYF.

This clone showed up just a few times. The rearrangement joins TRBV18 to TRBJ1-1; 7 nucleotides align to TRBD1. V trimming: 6 bases; J trimming: 3 bases; junction bases outside the gene matches: 7. This CDR3 is 14 amino acids long. Germline CDR1 reads KGHSH; CDR2 reads LQKENI. The chain's CDR3 is CASSGTDGYTEAFF. CDR3 DNA: TGTGCCAGCTCCGGGACAGACGGGTACACTGAAGCTTTCTTT. Using reference TRBV18 and TRBJ1-1 for the parts outside the CDR3, the full variable domain is NAGVMQNPRHLVRRRGQEARLRCSPMKGHSHVYWYRQLPEEGLKFMVYLQKENIIDESGMPKERFSAEFPKEGPSILRIQQVVRGDSAAYFCASSGTDGYTEAFFGQGTRLTVV.

This chain joins TRBV19 and TRBJ2-1; 9 bases are shared with TRBD2. Germline V gene data show CDR1 as LNHDA and CDR2 as SQIVND (reference sequence). The CDR3 spans 14 residues. V shed 6 bases and J 6 bases; nucleotides not matched to a gene: 6. The CDR3, as DNA: TGTGCCAGTAGGACTAGCGGCTTAACCAATGAGCAGTTCTTC. Its protein is CASRTSGLTNEQFF.

CDR3 coding DNA: TGTGCCAGCATTTTACAAGACACTGAAGCTTTCTTT. It specifies CASILQDTEAFF. V usage is TRBV2 and J usage is TRBJ1-1; D is unclear. Trimming took off 7 bases at V and 3 bases at J, with 9 bases between the two ends. The germline gives CDR1 SNHLY, CDR2 FYNNEI. This CDR3 contains 12 residues.

The chain is built from TRBV30 and TRBJ2-5, with TRBD2 as a possible D gene (6 bases). This CDR3 spans 15 amino acids. Germline lookup yields CDR1 GTSNPN and CDR2 SVGIG (reference sequence). V lost 4 bases, J lost 1 base, and 16 bases lay in between. In DNA, the CDR3 is TGTGCCTGGACCCCTTTGCCGGGGGTCCAAGAGACCCAGTACTTC. This codes for CAWTPLPGVQETQYF.

The genes are TRBV3-1 (or the pseudogene TRBV3-2) and TRBJ2-6; D ambiguous. Between the trimmed V and J ends, which lost 1 base and 0 bases, there was a span of 4 bases. The CDR3 covers 15 residues. Germline V CDR1 and CDR2: LGHDT, YNNKEL (reference sequence). CDR3 sequence reads: CASSQGSSGANVLTF. The CDR3 DNA is TGTGCCAGCAGCCAAGGGAGCTCTGGGGCCAACGTCCTGACTTTC.

A note on this clone: Other DNA sequences within the sample encode an identical CDR3. The chain couples TRBV9 to TRBJ1-4, with D possibly TRBD1 on 6 matching bases. The CDR3 spans 14 residues. The V gene lost 1 base and the J gene lost 4 bases, with 8 bases spanning the gap. Germline CDR1 SGDLS, CDR2 YYNGEE. The CDR3 sequence: CASSVTGSNEKLFF. The CDR3 coding sequence is TGTGCCAGCAGCGTAACAGGGAGTAATGAAAAACTGTTTTTT.

The chain carries TRBV6-5 and TRBJ1-1; 9 bases align to TRBD1. Per germline, CDR1 MNHEY and CDR2 SVGAGI. With 6 bases clipped from V and 3 bases from J, the junction kept 5 bases outside the gene matches. This CDR3 spans 14 amino acids. In nucleotides, the CDR3 is TGTGCCAGCAGACCAACAGGGGGCTACACTGAAGCTTTCTTT. This encodes CASRPTGGYTEAFF.